This T cell receptor beta chain was obtained from a study of T-cell memory formation after mild COVID-19. At the level of the study: Clusters were largely donor specific.

This CDR3 contains 13 residues. The V and J ends lost 0 bases and 4 bases respectively, with 6 bases between them. The germline gives CDR1 MNHEY, CDR2 SVGAGI. On this clonotype: Its target is not known.

Constant-segment primers served in 5'RACE that generated TCR alpha and TCR beta cDNA libraries bearing sample barcodes and UMIs. TCRdb recomputed calls from the 5' RACE reads with MiXCR, one row per CDR3 protein. The table shows about 57,000 distinct CDR3 sequences, with more than 9% occurring only once. Points from the study as a whole: In second-wave clones peaking day 37, SARS-CoV-2 specificity remained unconfirmed.

The sample taken for sequencing was PBMCs or a T cell subset sorted from them (not recorded which). This TCR was recovered from a man younger than 35 who had mild COVID-19 (a few samples of this study predate the infection). Cell type and time point are not known. The rearrangement uses TRBV6-5 and TRBJ2-5; no definite D call. The CDR3 nucleotides are TGTGCCAGCAGTTACTCTCCGGGAGAGACCCAGTACTTC. Amino acids: CASSYSPGETQYF.